Each of the 28 T cell receptor beta chains below was sequenced from the same sample in a study of T cell repertoires and Cas9 in healthy adults. TCRdb's copy holds only in-frame clones and misses some; the assay was immunoSEQ multiplex PCR. The top ten clones hold approximately 1.6% of a sample with about 14,000 clones, about 91% of them seen once. Sequences were obtained from Tregs (CD4+, CD25+, CD127-, CD137-, CD154-) from PBMCs; culture status not recorded. The receptors derive from a human donor in good health.

This clone was seen just once. The rearrangement joins TRBV5-1 to TRBJ2-5, with a possible D match to TRBD2 (6 bases). Trimming left V 3 bases short and J 3 bases short, with 15 bases between. The CDR3 runs to 15 residues. Looked up from germline, CDR1 is SGHRS and CDR2 is YFSETQ. CDR3 nucleotides: TGCGCCAGCAGCTGGCGGGGCGGATGGGAAGAGACCCAGTACTTC. It specifies CASSWRGGWEETQYF. Drawing the rest from reference TRBV5-1 and TRBJ2-5, the complete variable domain is KAGVTQTPRYLIKTRGQQVTLSCSPISGHRSVSWYQQTPGQGLQFLFEYFSETQRNKGNFPGRFSGRQFSNSRSEMNVSTLELGDSALYLCASSWRGGWEETQYFGPGTRLLVL.

The chain carries TRBV11-3 and TRBJ2-5, with D possibly matching TRBD2 (6 bases). V was pared by 0 bases and J by 5 bases, with 10 bases between. Germline V gene lookup returns CDR1 SGHNT and CDR2 YENEEA. The CDR3 spans 14 residues. For the CDR3, the DNA is TGTGCCAGCAGCTTAGAGGCTCGGGGGGAGACCCAGTACTTC. Amino acids: CASSLEARGETQYF.

The chain couples TRBV20-1 to TRBJ2-7; D unclear. Germline V CDR1 and CDR2: DFQATT, SNEGSKA (reference sequence). V lost 4 bases, J lost 0 bases, and 4 bases lay in between. The CDR3 sequence is 11 residues long. CDR3 DNA sequence: TGCAGTGCTACAAGCTCCTACGAGCAGTACGTC. Amino acid sequence: CSATSSYEQYV.

V is TRBV10-1 and J is TRBJ2-1; D gene uncertain. The germline V gene has CDR1 WNHNN and CDR2 SYGVQD (reference sequence). Trimming removed 7 bases from V and 7 bases from J, with 11 bases in between. The CDR3 covers 12 residues. CDR3 sequence reads: CASTDLANEQFF. In DNA form, the CDR3 reads TGCGCCAGCACTGACCTCGCTAATGAGCAGTTCTTC.

The gene calls are TRBV13 and TRBJ2-5; the D gene is possibly TRBD1 (6 bases). This CDR3 has 11 residues. The germline V and J ends were trimmed by 5 bases and 5 bases, with 6 bases remaining between them. CDR1 is PRHDT, CDR2 FYEKMQ, per germline (reference sequence). The CDR3: CASSQGETQYF. The CDR3 DNA sequence: TGTGCCAGCAGCCAGGGGGAGACCCAGTACTTC.

The chain employs TRBV7-9 and TRBJ2-7, with D perhaps TRBD2 (6 bases). V was clipped by 2 bases and J by 2 bases, with 22 bases between them. Germline V gene sequence: CDR1 SEHNR, CDR2 FQNEAQ (reference sequence). The CDR3 has 18 amino acids. CDR3 loop: CASSLPGVGRNLPYEQYF. CDR3 nucleotide sequence: TGTGCCAGCAGCTTACCGGGGGTGGGGAGGAACCTCCCCTACGAGCAGTACTTC.

This clone was detected only once. The sample contains more than one DNA sequence encoding this CDR3. V is TRBV18 and J is TRBJ2-1, with 13 bases that match TRBD2. The V gene's germline CDR1 is KGHSH and CDR2 LQKENI. Trimming at V came to 3 bases and at J to 7 bases, leaving 6 bases not matched to a gene. CDR3 length: 16 amino acids. The CDR3 DNA sequence: TGTGCCAGCTCACCTGGACTAGCGGGGGTTTTAAATGAGCAGTTCTTC. This encodes CASSPGLAGVLNEQFF.

The chain employs TRBV11-3 and TRBJ2-3, with TRBD2 as a possible D gene (5 bases). Per germline, CDR1 SGHNT and CDR2 YENEEA. The CDR3 extends over 15 amino acids. The V gene lost 1 base and the J gene lost 2 bases, with 10 bases spanning the gap. The CDR3 is CASSLGPGFTDTQYF. The CDR3 DNA reads TGTGCCAGCAGCTTAGGGCCGGGATTCACAGATACGCAGTATTTT.

Only one count was recorded for this clone. The chain recombines TRBV4-2 with TRBJ2-1; the D gene is possibly TRBD2 (6 bases). This CDR3 comprises 15 residues. V dropped 6 bases and J dropped 4 bases, with 16 bases sitting between them. Germline-derived CDR1 and CDR2 are LGHNA and YNFKEQ. The CDR3 reads CASRVGSGPYNEQFF. The DNA of the CDR3 is TGTGCCAGCAGGGTCGGTAGCGGACCATACAATGAGCAGTTCTTC.

This clone appeared a single time. The chain uses TRBV5-1 and TRBJ2-6, with unresolved D. The CDR3 extends over 16 amino acids. V shed 1 base and J shed 0 bases, with 8 bases lying between them. Germline V gene data show CDR1 as SGHRS and CDR2 as YFSETQ. The chain's CDR3 is CASSLTPNSGANVLTF. As DNA, the CDR3 is TGCGCCAGCAGCTTGACCCCAAACTCTGGGGCCAACGTCCTGACTTTC.

The rearrangement joins TRBV7-9 to TRBJ1-2, with D perhaps matching TRBD1 (5 bases). There are 13 residues in the CDR3. Germline assignment: CDR1 SEHNR and CDR2 FQNEAQ (reference sequence). Trimming removed 8 bases at V and 14 bases at J, with 24 bases between. CDR3 in amino acids: CASSVVDFGGKTF. In DNA form, the CDR3 reads TGTGCCAGCTCGGTCGTTGATTTCGGGGGGAAAACCTTC.

This chain joins TRBV5-1 and TRBJ1-1, with TRBD1 matching over 7 bases. In germline, CDR1 is SGHRS, CDR2 YFSETQ. The CDR3 covers 15 residues. J lost 4 bases, V lost 0 bases, and 6 bases had no gene match. CDR3 nucleotide sequence: TGCGCCAGCAGCTTGGCCCGACAGGGTGGCACTGAAGCTTTCTTT. It yields the protein CASSLARQGGTEAFF.

The chain has TRBV7-9 and TRBJ2-1, with 8 bases that match TRBD2. V lost 1 base to trimming and J lost 0 bases; unmatched junction nucleotides: 2. The CDR3 length is 16 residues. The germline V gene encodes CDR1 SEHNR and CDR2 FQNEAQ (reference sequence). The CDR3 region is CASSLVLAASYNEQFF. The CDR3 DNA reads TGTGCCAGCAGCTTAGTACTAGCGGCCTCCTACAATGAGCAGTTCTTC.

This chain connects TRBV29-1 to TRBJ2-6, with TRBD1 identical over 7 bases. J gave up 0 bases and V 4 bases, and 3 bases lay outside the gene matches. The germline V gene has CDR1 SQVTM and CDR2 ANQGSEA. The CDR3 covers 15 residues. The CDR3 sequence is CSVVSGGSGANVLTF. CDR3 sequence (DNA): TGCAGCGTTGTATCAGGGGGCTCTGGGGCCAACGTCCTGACTTTC.

The gene calls are TRBV4-3 and TRBJ2-3; no reliable D call. The CDR3 totals 14 residues. Trimming shortened V by 4 bases and J by 0 bases, and 8 bases separated the two germline ends. Germline CDR1 is LGHNA and CDR2 is YSLEER. This CDR3 is CASSRIPSTDTQYF. DNA of the CDR3: TGCGCCAGCAGCCGAATCCCTAGCACAGATACGCAGTATTTT.

This sequence joins TRBV7-2 and TRBJ2-6, with D possibly matching TRBD1 (5 bases). The CDR3 is 19 residues long. V was clipped by 5 bases and J by 5 bases, with 25 bases between them. Germline CDR1 reads SGHTA; CDR2 reads FQGNSA. The chain's CDR3 is CASSGNRRDGQSRANVLTF. The CDR3 nucleotides read TGTGCCAGCAGCGGTAATCGCAGAGACGGACAAAGTCGGGCCAACGTCCTGACTTTC.

In its sample, this clone was seen a few times. The rearrangement joins TRBV10-1 to TRBJ2-7, with 10 bases matching TRBD2. The CDR3 is 16 residues long. V lost 7 bases to trimming and J lost 3 bases; unmatched junction nucleotides: 12. Germline V gene data show CDR1 as WNHNN and CDR2 as SYGVQD (reference sequence). The CDR3 loop is CASILAGRVMCYEQYV. In nucleotides, the CDR3 is TGCGCCAGCATACTAGCGGGAAGGGTCATGTGCTACGAGCAGTACGTC.

The chain uses TRBV10-3 and TRBJ1-2; 7 nucleotides match TRBD1. The germline V gene has CDR1 ENHRY and CDR2 SYGVKD. With V trimmed by 2 bases and J by 8 bases, 8 bases remained unmatched. This CDR3 contains 14 residues. The DNA of the CDR3 is TGTGCCATCAGTGAGGGAGGGGGCATGGGCGGCTACACCTTC. Translating it yields CAISEGGGMGGYTF.

A few counts support this clone. The genes are TRBV5-4 and TRBJ1-4; TRBD1 is a possible D gene (6 bases). This CDR3 spans 13 amino acids. The V gene's germline CDR1 is SGHNT and CDR2 YYREEE (reference sequence). Trimming stripped 5 bases from V and 5 bases from J, with 10 bases between. This CDR3 reads CASRQGLNEKLFF. The DNA for the CDR3 is TGTGCCAGCAGGCAGGGGTTGAATGAAAAACTGTTTTTT.

This rearrangement joins TRBV15 to TRBJ2-2; D is ambiguous. Trimming pared 2 bases from V and 4 bases from J, leaving 2 bases between. Germline V lookup: CDR1 LNHNV, CDR2 YYDKDF (reference sequence). The CDR3 spans 12 residues. In nucleotides, the CDR3 is TGTGCCACCAGCAGATCCACCGGGGAGCTGTTTTTT. Its protein is CATSRSTGELFF. The variable domain in full, completed from reference TRBV15 and TRBJ2-2, reads DAMVIQNPRYQVTQFGKPVTLSCSQTLNHNVMYWYQQKSSQAPKLLFHYYDKDFNNEADTPDNFQSRRPNTSFCFLDIRSPGLGDTAMYLCATSRSTGELFFGEGSRLTVL.

The V gene is TRBV7-2, the J gene TRBJ2-7; 7 bases align to TRBD2. This CDR3 is 16 amino acids long. CDR1 SGHTA and CDR2 FQGNSA come from the germline V gene. With 1 base clipped from V and 4 bases from J, the junction kept 10 bases outside the gene matches. The CDR3 protein is CASSLVVASGGYEQYV. CDR3 DNA: TGTGCCAGCAGCTTAGTAGTAGCTAGCGGAGGGTACGAGCAGTACGTC.

The chain uses TRBV20-1 and TRBJ2-1; the D is unclear. This CDR3 is built from 11 residues. CDR1 DFQATT and CDR2 SNEGSKA come from the germline V gene (reference sequence). Between the trimmed V and J ends, which lost 2 bases and 7 bases, there was a span of 6 bases. The CDR3 spells CSARLGNEQFF. CDR3 in DNA: TGCAGTGCTAGATTAGGGAATGAGCAGTTCTTC.

This clone was found a few times. V gene TRBV28 combines with J gene TRBJ2-5; weak D call: TRBD2 (5 bases). V was trimmed by 6 bases and J by 5 bases, leaving 19 bases between them. CDR1 is MDHEN, CDR2 SYDVKM, per germline. The CDR3 extends over 15 amino acids. CDR3 in DNA: TGTGCCAGCAGCCCCACCGGGATGGGTCGGGAGACCCAGTACTTC. It encodes CASSPTGMGRETQYF. Variable domain in full (rest from reference TRBV28 and TRBJ2-5): DVKVTQSSRYLVKRTGEKVFLECVQDMDHENMFWYRQDPGLGLRLIYFSYDVKMKEKGDIPEGYSVSREKKERFSLILESASTNQTSMYLCASSPTGMGRETQYFGPGTRLLVL.

This clone came up once. This sequence joins TRBV7-2 and TRBJ1-1; D not certain. The V end lost 3 bases, the J end lost 2 bases, and 7 bases lay between the germline ends. There are 13 residues in the CDR3. Germline CDR1 is SGHTA and CDR2 is FQGNSA. The CDR3 nucleotides are TGTGCCAGCAGCTTTCGGCCTAACACTGAAGCTTTCTTT. It is translated as CASSFRPNTEAFF.

The DNA of the CDR3 is TGTGCCAGCAGCAATGAGGACAAGGGGCGCGAGCAGTACGTC. Translating gives CASSNEDKGREQYV. The chain links TRBV21-1 to TRBJ2-7; whether TRBD1, the table's D call, matches the DNA was not checked. TRBV21-1 is noted as a pseudogene. The CDR3 totals 14 residues.

Judged by abundance, this clone is medium-sized. V usage is TRBV10-3 and J usage is TRBJ2-7; no definite D call. CDR3 length equals 12 residues. Per the germline V gene, CDR1 is ENHRY and CDR2 is SYGVKD. The V and J ends lost 6 bases and 3 bases respectively, with 9 bases between them. Here the CDR3 reads CAIRALGYEQYF. The CDR3 coding sequence is TGTGCCATCAGGGCCCTAGGCTACGAGCAGTACTTC.

CDR3 amino acids: CASSLLTDSYGYTF. The DNA for the CDR3 is TGTGCCAGCAGCTTATTGACAGACTCCTATGGCTACACCTTC. The J gene is TRBJ1-2, the V gene TRBV11-2; D might be TRBD1 (5 bases). Germline CDR1 is SGHAT and CDR2 is FQNNGV. Between the trimmed V and J ends, which lost 2 bases and 4 bases, there was a span of 11 bases. The CDR3 length is 14 residues.

The chain combines TRBV14 with TRBJ1-2, with D possibly matching TRBD1 (5 bases). CDR3 length: 15 residues. Between the trimmed V and J ends, which lost 3 bases and 7 bases, there was a span of 18 bases. Germline loops: CDR1 SGHDN, CDR2 FVKESK. The CDR3 nucleotides are TGTGCCAGCAGCCATTTCACTACAGGCTCCGGTGGCTACACCTTC. Its protein product is CASSHFTTGSGGYTF.